The present entry profiles one T cell receptor beta chain with its context. Only in-frame clones appear in the TCRdb table, and some are missing; sequencing was by immunoSEQ multiplex PCR. Counted here are about 170,000 clones, about four fifths occurring once; the ten biggest clones make up approximately 2%. The sample is drawn from a study of blood T cell repertoires in COVID-19. The length of the CDR3 is 12 residues. Trimming shortened V by 0 bases and J by 4 bases, and 7 bases separated the two germline ends. Germline V gene sequence: CDR1 GTSNPN, CDR2 SVGIG (reference sequence). This TCR was recovered from a woman aged 80 or over with acute or convalescent COVID-19. V is TRBV30 and J is TRBJ2-7; D is uncertain. Sequencing was carried out using peripheral blood. The CDR3 sequence: CAWSVSNYEQYF. CDR3 nucleotide sequence: TGTGCCTGGAGTGTATCTAATTACGAGCAGTACTTC.